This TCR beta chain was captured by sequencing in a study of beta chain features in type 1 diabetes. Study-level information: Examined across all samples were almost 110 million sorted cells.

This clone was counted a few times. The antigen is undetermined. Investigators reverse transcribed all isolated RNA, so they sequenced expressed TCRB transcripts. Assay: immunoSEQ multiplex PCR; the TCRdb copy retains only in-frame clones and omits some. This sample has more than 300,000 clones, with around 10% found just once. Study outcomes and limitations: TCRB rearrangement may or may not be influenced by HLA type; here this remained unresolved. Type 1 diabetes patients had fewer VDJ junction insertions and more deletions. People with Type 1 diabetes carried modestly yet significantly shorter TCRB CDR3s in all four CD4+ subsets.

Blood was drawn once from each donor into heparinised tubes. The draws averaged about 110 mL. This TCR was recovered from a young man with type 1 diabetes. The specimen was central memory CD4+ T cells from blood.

The CDR3 loop is CSVLTGSGTDTQYF. In DNA, the CDR3 is TGCAGCGTTTTGACAGGGTCTGGCACAGATACGCAGTATTTT. V and J are TRBV29-1 and TRBJ2-3; 7 bases line up with TRBD1. Per the germline V gene, CDR1 is SQVTM and CDR2 is ANQGSEA. V was clipped by 5 bases and J by 1 base; unmatched bases: 6. The CDR3 runs 14 residues.